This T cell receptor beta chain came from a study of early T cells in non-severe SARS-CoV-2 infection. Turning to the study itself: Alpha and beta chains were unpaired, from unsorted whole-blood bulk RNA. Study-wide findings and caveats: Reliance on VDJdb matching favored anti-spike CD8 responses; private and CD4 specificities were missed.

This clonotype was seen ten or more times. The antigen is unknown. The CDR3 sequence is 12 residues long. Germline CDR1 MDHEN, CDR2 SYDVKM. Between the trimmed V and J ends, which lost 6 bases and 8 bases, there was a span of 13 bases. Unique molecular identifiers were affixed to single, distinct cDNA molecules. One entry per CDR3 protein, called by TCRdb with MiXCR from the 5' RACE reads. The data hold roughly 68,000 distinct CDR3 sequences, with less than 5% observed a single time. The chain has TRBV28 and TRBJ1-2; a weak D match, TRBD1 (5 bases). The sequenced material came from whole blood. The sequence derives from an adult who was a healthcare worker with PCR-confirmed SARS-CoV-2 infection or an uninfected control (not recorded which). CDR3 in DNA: TGTGCCAGCAGCCTAGCCAGGACAGGCTACACCTTC. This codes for CASSLARTGYTF.